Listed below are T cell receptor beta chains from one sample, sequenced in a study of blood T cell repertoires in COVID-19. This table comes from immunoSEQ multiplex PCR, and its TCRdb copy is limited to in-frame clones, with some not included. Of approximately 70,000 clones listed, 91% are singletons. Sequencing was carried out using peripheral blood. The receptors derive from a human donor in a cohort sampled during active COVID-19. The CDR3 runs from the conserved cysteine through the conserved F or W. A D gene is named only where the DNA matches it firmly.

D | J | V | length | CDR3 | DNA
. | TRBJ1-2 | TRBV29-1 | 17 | CSAPRSIGSPDNNGYTF | TGCAGCGCGCCGAGGTCCATCGGCTCCCCAGATAATAATGGCTACACCTTC
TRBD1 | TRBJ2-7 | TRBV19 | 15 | CASSPGQSASYEQYF | TGTGCCAGTAGTCCGGGACAGAGTGCATCCTACGAGCAGTACTTC
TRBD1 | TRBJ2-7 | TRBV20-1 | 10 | CSARGDRVYF | TGCAGTGCTAGAGGGGACAGGGTTTACTTC
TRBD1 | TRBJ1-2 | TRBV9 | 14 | CASSDRTGGYGYTF | TGTGCCAGCAGCGACCGGACAGGGGGATATGGCTACACCTTC
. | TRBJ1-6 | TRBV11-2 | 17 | CASTLSGRGGLNSPLHF | TGTGCCAGCACCCTCTCCGGAAGAGGAGGCCTTAATTCACCCCTCCACTTT
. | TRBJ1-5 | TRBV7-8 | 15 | CASSKTDSSNQPQHF | TGTGCCAGCAGCAAAACGGATAGCTCTAATCAGCCCCAGCATTTT
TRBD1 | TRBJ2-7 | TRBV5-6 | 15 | CASSWGTGVPYEQYF | TGTGCCAGCAGCTGGGGGACAGGAGTCCCCTACGAGCAGTACTTC
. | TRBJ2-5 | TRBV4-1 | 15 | CASSQTGVVMGTQYF | TGCGCCAGCAGCCAAACGGGTGTCGTAATGGGGACCCAGTACTTC
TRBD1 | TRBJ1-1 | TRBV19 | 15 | CASTRDRLMNTEAFF | TGTGCCAGTACCCGGGACAGGTTAATGAACACTGAAGCTTTCTTT
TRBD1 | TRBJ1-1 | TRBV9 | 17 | CASSVGGQGPGETEAFF | TGTGCCAGCAGCGTAGGAGGACAGGGGCCGGGGGAGACTGAAGCTTTCTTT
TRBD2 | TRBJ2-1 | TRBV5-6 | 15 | CASIPGTSGAGEQFF | TGTGCCAGCATCCCCGGGACTAGCGGGGCTGGTGAGCAGTTCTTC
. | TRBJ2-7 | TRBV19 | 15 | CASSIGGAGWYEQYF | TGTGCCAGCAGTATAGGTGGGGCGGGGTGGTACGAGCAGTACTTC
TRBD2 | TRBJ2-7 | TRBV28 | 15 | CASSPSGGLDYEQYF | TGTGCCAGCAGTCCTAGCGGGGGGCTCGACTACGAGCAGTACTTC
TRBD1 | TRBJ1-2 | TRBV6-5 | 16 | CASSFRPGQGGSGYTF | TGTGCCAGCAGTTTCCGCCCGGGACAGGGGGGATCTGGCTACACCTTC
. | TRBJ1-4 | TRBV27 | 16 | CASSLTEDPTNEKLFF | TGTGCCAGCAGTTTGACAGAGGACCCAACTAATGAAAAACTGTTTTTT
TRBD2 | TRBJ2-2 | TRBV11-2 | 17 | CASSPIFGRGLTGELFF | TGTGCCAGCAGCCCAATATTCGGGAGGGGTCTAACCGGGGAGCTGTTTTTT
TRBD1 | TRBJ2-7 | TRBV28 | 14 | CASSLEGQFYEQYF | TGTGCCAGCAGTTTAGAGGGACAGTTCTACGAGCAGTACTTC